This T cell receptor (beta chain) stems from a study of T cells in Graves' hyperthyroidism and ophthalmopathy. Study as a whole: Peripheral blood was secured at the point of initial diagnosis, before any treatment.

Germline V lookup: CDR1 SGDLS, CDR2 YYNGEE. J was trimmed by 1 base and V by 2 bases; bases with no gene match: 4. The CDR3 has 15 residues. This clonotype was detected ten times or more. The source material, RNA transcripts, was used to amplify TCR beta CDR3 regions. HTBI primers were employed in a first-round RT-PCR of the TCR CDR3. A single record per CDR3 protein comes from TCRdb applying MiXCR to the multiplex PCR reads. The top ten hold 3.8% of the sample, which has hundreds of thousands of distinct CDR3 sequences, roughly 15% seen once. This sequence was found in a woman aged 25 to 45 with Graves' hyperthyroidism. Sample: blood. V gene TRBV9 combines with J gene TRBJ2-7, with 9 bases fitting TRBD2. In DNA, the CDR3 is TGTGCCAGCAGCGTGGGGACTAGCCGGTCCTACGAGCAGTACTTC. It encodes CASSVGTSRSYEQYF.